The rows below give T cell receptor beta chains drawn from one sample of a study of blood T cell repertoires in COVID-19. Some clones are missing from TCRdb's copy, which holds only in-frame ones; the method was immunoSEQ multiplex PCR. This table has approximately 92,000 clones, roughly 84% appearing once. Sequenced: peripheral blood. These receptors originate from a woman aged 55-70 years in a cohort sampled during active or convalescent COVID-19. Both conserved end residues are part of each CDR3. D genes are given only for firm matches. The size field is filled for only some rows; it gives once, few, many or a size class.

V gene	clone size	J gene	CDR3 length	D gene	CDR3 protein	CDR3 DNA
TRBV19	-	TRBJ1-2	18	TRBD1	CASSIDPGTGGFDYGYTF	TGTGCCAGTAGTATAGACCCCGGGACAGGGGGCTTTGACTATGGCTACACCTTC
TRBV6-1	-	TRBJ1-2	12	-	CASSEVAYGYTF	TGTGCCAGCAGTGAAGTGGCCTATGGCTACACCTTC
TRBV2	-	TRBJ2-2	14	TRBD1	CASRGQGADGELFF	TGTGCCAGCAGGGGACAGGGGGCGGACGGGGAGCTGTTTTTT
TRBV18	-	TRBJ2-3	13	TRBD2	CASSPPGGNTQYF	TGTGCCAGCTCACCACCGGGGGGGAATACGCAGTATTTT
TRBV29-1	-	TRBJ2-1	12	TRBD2	CSASELANEQFF	TGCAGCGCTTCAGAACTAGCGAATGAGCAGTTCTTC
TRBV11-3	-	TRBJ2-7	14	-	CASSFSGGSSEQYF	TGTGCCAGCAGCTTTTCAGGTGGGTCGTCCGAGCAGTACTTC
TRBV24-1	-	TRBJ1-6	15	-	CATSDGRGYNSPLHF	TGTGCCACCAGTGATGGTCGGGGTTATAATTCACCCCTCCACTTT
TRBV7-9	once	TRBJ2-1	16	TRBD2	CASRPSGRYSYNEQFF	TGTGCCAGCAGACCCAGCGGGAGGTACTCCTACAATGAGCAGTTCTTC
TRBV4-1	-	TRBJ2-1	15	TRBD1	CASSPRTGERNEQFF	TGCGCCAGCAGCCCTCGGACAGGGGAGAGAAATGAGCAGTTCTTC
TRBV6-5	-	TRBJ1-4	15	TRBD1	CASRSAGTANEKLFF	TGTGCCAGCAGATCGGCCGGGACAGCTAATGAAAAACTGTTTTTT
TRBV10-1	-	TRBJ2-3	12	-	CASSENGGSQYF	TGCGCCAGCAGTGAGAATGGGGGCTCGCAGTATTTT
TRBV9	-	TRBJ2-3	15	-	CASSVAGVRSDTQYF	TGTGCCAGCAGCGTAGCGGGGGTTAGATCAGATACGCAGTATTTT
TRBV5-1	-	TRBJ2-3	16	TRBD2	CASSPSGTRKGDTQYF	TGCGCCAGCAGCCCCTCCGGGACTAGGAAGGGAGATACGCAGTATTTT
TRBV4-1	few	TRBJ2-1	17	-	CASSPASSSGPYNEQFF	TGCGCCAGCAGCCCTGCGTCATCCAGCGGCCCATACAATGAGCAGTTCTTC
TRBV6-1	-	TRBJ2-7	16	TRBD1	CASSEGYRGNSYEQYF	TGTGCCAGCAGTGAAGGTTACAGGGGGAACTCCTACGAGCAGTACTTC
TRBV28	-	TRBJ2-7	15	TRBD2	CASMVTSGRVYKQYF	TGTGCCAGCATGGTGACTAGCGGGAGGGTTTATAAGCAGTACTTC
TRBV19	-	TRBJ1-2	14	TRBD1	CASSFRDSRDGYTF	TGTGCCAGTAGTTTCCGGGACAGTCGCGATGGCTACACCTTC
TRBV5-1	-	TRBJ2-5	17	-	CASSLGQGRGYQETQYF	TGCGCCAGCAGCTTGGGGCAGGGGCGGGGGTACCAAGAGACCCAGTACTTC
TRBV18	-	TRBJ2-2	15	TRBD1	CASSPGTENTGELFF	TGTGCCAGCTCACCCGGGACAGAGAACACCGGGGAGCTGTTTTTT
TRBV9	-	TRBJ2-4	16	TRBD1	CASSEGNRGGKNIQYF	TGTGCCAGCAGCGAGGGGAACAGGGGTGGCAAAAACATTCAGTACTTC
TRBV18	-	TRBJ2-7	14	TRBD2	CASSGPGLSYEQYF	TGTGCCAGCTCAGGCCCGGGACTATCCTACGAGCAGTACTTC
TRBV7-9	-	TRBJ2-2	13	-	CASSLEAGGELFF	TGTGCCAGCAGCTTAGAGGCGGGCGGGGAGCTGTTTTTT
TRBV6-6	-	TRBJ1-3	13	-	CASTDFSGNTIYF	TGTGCCAGCACTGACTTCTCTGGAAACACCATATATTTT
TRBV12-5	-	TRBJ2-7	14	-	CASVRTANPYEQYF	TGTGCTAGTGTTAGGACAGCCAATCCCTACGAGCAGTACTTC
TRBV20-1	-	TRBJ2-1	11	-	CSARLHNEQFF	TGCAGTGCTAGACTTCACAATGAGCAGTTCTTC
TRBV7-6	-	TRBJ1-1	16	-	CASSLAQGRAATEAFF	TGTGCCAGCAGCTTAGCGCAGGGCAGGGCGGCCACTGAAGCTTTCTTT
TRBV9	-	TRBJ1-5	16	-	CASSAVGREGNQPQHF	TGTGCCAGCAGCGCCGTGGGCAGGGAGGGCAATCAGCCCCAGCATTTT
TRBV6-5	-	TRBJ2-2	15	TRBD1	CASRVDRMYTGELFF	TGTGCCAGCAGGGTGGACAGGATGTACACCGGGGAGCTGTTTTTT
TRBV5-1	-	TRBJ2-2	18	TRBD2	CASSLGWLAGDGTGELFF	TGCGCCAGCAGCTTGGGTTGGCTAGCGGGAGACGGCACCGGGGAGCTGTTTTTT
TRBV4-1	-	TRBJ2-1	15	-	CASSLADRSYNEQFF	TGCGCCAGCAGCCTAGCGGACCGCTCCTACAATGAGCAGTTCTTC
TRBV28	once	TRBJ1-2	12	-	CASRRQNYGYTF	TGTGCCAGCAGAAGACAAAACTATGGCTACACCTTC